A selection of T cell receptor beta chains follows, all from one sample in a study of shared T cell receptors in the human thymus. Measured with immunoSEQ multiplex PCR; TCRdb has only the in-frame clones, and not every one. The sample contains some 700,000 clones, around 89% of which appear only once. Separately, the same data were catalogued under a study of human thymus T cells.

Specimen: thymocytes. Source of these receptors: a boy in the first two years of life with a congenital heart defect. Each CDR3 is given with its conserved first and last residue. D genes are given only for firm matches. Only some rows state a clone size, as once, few, many or a class for expanded clones.

CAISESGPGQGWSDTQYF,TGTGCCATCAGTGAGTCCGGCCCGGGACAGGGCTGGTCAGATACGCAGTATTTT,-,TRBV10-3,TRBD1,TRBJ2-3
CSVEGPSGMSTDTQYF,TGCAGCGTTGAAGGTCCTAGCGGGATGAGCACAGATACGCAGTATTTT,-,TRBV29-1,TRBD2,TRBJ2-3
CASRSDSAYEQYF,TGCGCCAGCAGATCCGACTCGGCCTACGAGCAGTACTTC,-,TRBV5-1,-,TRBJ2-7
CASSEAVASGTEQYF,TGTGCCAGCAGTGAAGCGGTCGCTAGCGGAACGGAGCAGTACTTC,-,TRBV2,TRBD2,TRBJ2-7
CASSPLIAGGQETQYF,TGTGCCAGCAGCCCCCTCATAGCGGGAGGGCAAGAGACCCAGTACTTC,-,TRBV14,TRBD2,TRBJ2-5
CASSYSGGGGNTEAFF,TGTGCCAGCAGTTACTCGGGCGGGGGAGGGAACACTGAAGCTTTCTTT,-,TRBV6-5,-,TRBJ1-1
CANQTPHYRGNEQFF,TGTGCCAACCAAACCCCCCACTATAGGGGGAATGAGCAGTTCTTC,-,TRBV7-7,-,TRBJ2-1
CASSQDAGYSNQPQHF,TGCGCCAGCAGCCAAGATGCGGGATATAGCAATCAGCCCCAGCATTTT,few,TRBV4-3,-,TRBJ1-5
CASSERGGGYTF,TGTGCCAGCAGTGAGCGGGGAGGTGGCTACACCTTC,-,TRBV6-1,-,TRBJ1-2
CASSEALQGLDRSNQPQHF,TGTGCCAGCAGTGAAGCGCTTCAGGGTTTGGACAGAAGCAATCAGCCCCAGCATTTT,once,TRBV2,-,TRBJ1-5
CASSSPPTVYYGYTF,TGTGCCAGCAGTTCCCCCCCCACAGTATACTATGGCTACACCTTC,-,TRBV6-6,-,TRBJ1-2
CASGDAGSEKLFF,TGTGCCAGCGGGGACGCCGGGAGTGAAAAACTGTTTTTT,-,TRBV6-1,-,TRBJ1-4
CASSRSSGRNEQYF,TGTGCCAGCAGCCGCTCCAGCGGGAGAAACGAGCAGTACTTC,once,TRBV11-2,TRBD2,TRBJ2-7
CAWFQGGKMTEAFF,TGTGCCTGGTTTCAGGGGGGTAAGATGACTGAAGCTTTCTTT,-,TRBV30,TRBD1,TRBJ1-1
CASSQELAGVTGANVLTF,TGCGCCAGCAGCCAAGAACTAGCGGGAGTTACTGGGGCCAACGTCCTGACTTTC,-,TRBV4-1,TRBD2,TRBJ2-6
CASSLTGGTDTQYF,TGTGCCAGCTCACTCACAGGGGGGACAGATACGCAGTATTTT,once,TRBV18,TRBD1,TRBJ2-3
CASSLAAQKDF,TGTGCCAGCAGCTTAGCTGCACAGAAAGATTTT,few,TRBV11-2,-,TRBJ1-3
CASTGVDWGNEQFF,TGTGCCAGCACAGGGGTGGACTGGGGGAATGAGCAGTTCTTC,-,TRBV2,-,TRBJ2-1
CASSFVTGGCEQFF,TGTGCCAGCAGCTTTGTGACAGGGGGCTGTGAGCAGTTCTTC,few,TRBV7-2,TRBD1,TRBJ2-1
CASSSHSGRIRNEQFF,TGTGCCAGCAGTTCTCATAGCGGTAGGATCAGAAATGAGCAGTTCTTC,-,TRBV28,-,TRBJ2-1
CASSYGTSGRARTDTQYF,TGTGCCAGCAGCTACGGGACTAGCGGGAGGGCTCGCACAGATACGCAGTATTTT,-,TRBV7-2,TRBD2,TRBJ2-3
CATGGTSGRARMDTQYF,TGTGCCACGGGAGGGACTAGCGGGAGGGCCCGGATGGATACGCAGTATTTT,-,TRBV15,TRBD2,TRBJ2-3
CASSFRGTGQRTEAFF,TGCGCCAGCAGTTTCAGGGGGACAGGGCAGAGAACTGAAGCTTTCTTT,-,TRBV27,TRBD1,TRBJ1-1
CASSIIGVMDSGELFF,TGTGCCAGTAGTATAATCGGCGTCATGGACTCCGGGGAGCTGTTTTTT,few,TRBV19,-,TRBJ2-2
CASGLGASGIQETQYF,TGTGCTAGTGGTTTAGGGGCTAGCGGGATCCAAGAGACCCAGTACTTC,-,TRBV12-5,TRBD2,TRBJ2-5
CASSLVSETQYF,TGCGCCAGCAGCTTGGTCTCGGAGACCCAGTACTTC,-,TRBV5-1,-,TRBJ2-5
CAWRGTSGVPRAGELFF,TGTGCCTGGAGGGGGACTAGCGGGGTCCCTCGGGCCGGGGAGCTGTTTTTT,-,TRBV30,TRBD2,TRBJ2-2
CATRRSGPNYEQYF,TGTGCCACCAGAAGGAGCGGGCCGAACTACGAGCAGTACTTC,-,TRBV6-1,-,TRBJ2-7
CASSPFKYF,TGTGCCAGCTCACCTTTTAAGTACTTC,-,TRBV18,-,TRBJ2-7
CASSQNLIGGSYEQYF,TGCGCCAGCAGCCAGAACCTGATCGGGGGCTCCTACGAGCAGTACTTC,-,TRBV5-1,-,TRBJ2-7
CASSHGESYEQYF,TGCGCCAGCAGCCATGGGGAGAGTTACGAGCAGTACTTC,-,TRBV4-3,-,TRBJ2-7
CASSAGNTIYF,TGTGCCAGCAGCGCGGGAAACACCATATATTTT,-,TRBV7-9,-,TRBJ1-3
CSVPLGLAGRSDTQYF,TGCAGCGTGCCCCTGGGACTAGCGGGACGTTCCGATACGCAGTATTTT,-,TRBV29-1,TRBD2,TRBJ2-3
CASSQARLAGGYSYNEQFF,TGCGCCAGCAGCCAAGCCCGACTAGCGGGAGGCTACTCCTACAATGAGCAGTTCTTC,-,TRBV4-3,TRBD2,TRBJ2-1
CASSQKLRTGLAAFLVNEQFF,TGTGCCAGCAGTCAAAAACTCCGGACAGGGCTAGCGGCGTTTCTCGTCAATGAGCAGTTCTTC,-,TRBV27,-,TRBJ2-1
CASSLSTDTQYF,TGCGCCAGCAGTCTTAGCACAGATACGCAGTATTTT,-,TRBV5-1,-,TRBJ2-3
CASRPGTGNQPQHF,TGTGCCAGCAGACCCGGGACAGGGAATCAGCCCCAGCATTTT,-,TRBV6-5,TRBD1,TRBJ1-5
CASSSRDRDATNEKLFF,TGTGCCAGCAGTAGCCGGGACAGAGACGCAACTAATGAAAAACTGTTTTTT,-,TRBV27,TRBD1,TRBJ1-4
CASSQGTVRRETQYF,TGCGCCAGCAGCCAAGGAACGGTCCGGCGGGAGACCCAGTACTTC,-,TRBV4-3,-,TRBJ2-5
CASSSTSGRRYEQYF,TGTGCCAGCAGCTCGACTAGCGGGAGAAGGTACGAGCAGTACTTC,-,TRBV7-9,TRBD2,TRBJ2-7
CASSPQQYRGLSYEQYF,TGTGCCAGCAGTCCTCAACAATACAGGGGCCTTTCCTACGAGCAGTACTTC,-,TRBV4-2,TRBD1,TRBJ2-7
CASSLGRRRSSYEQYF,TGTGCCAGCAGCTTGGGGCGACGGCGGAGCTCCTACGAGCAGTACTTC,-,TRBV7-9,-,TRBJ2-7
CASSPNKRETQYF,TGCGCCAGCAGCCCGAATAAGAGGGAGACCCAGTACTTC,-,TRBV5-1,-,TRBJ2-5